This entry lists 11 T cell receptor beta chains sequenced from one sample in a study of T cells in Graves' hyperthyroidism and ophthalmopathy. The investigators amplified TCR beta CDR3 regions from RNA transcripts. First-round RT-PCR with HTBI primers amplified the TCR CDR3 region. TCRdb passed the multiplex PCR reads through MiXCR, listing each CDR3 protein once. This sample carries 600,000 to 700,000 distinct CDR3 sequences, 40% to 55% of them seen once, and the ten largest clones take more than 7%. Material for sequencing was peripheral blood or thyroid tissue (not recorded which). These receptors came from an adult man with Graves' disease, either hyperthyroidism or ophthalmopathy (not recorded which).

This clonotype has a handful of counts. The junction departs from germline at one end; a sequencing error may be responsible. V is TRBV10-3 and J is TRBJ1-2; 11 positions agree with TRBD1. Germline CDR1 and CDR2: ENHRY and SYGVKD. The CDR3 has 15 amino acids. The CDR3 DNA is TGTGCCAGCAGTTTGTCCGGGACAGGGGGCTATGGCTACACCTTC. This encodes CASSLSGTGGYGYTF.

Notes on this clonotype: Relative to the germline gene, one junction end is altered; a read error may explain this. V is TRBV7-9 and J is TRBJ2-7; D uncertain. Per germline, CDR1 SEHNR and CDR2 FQNEAQ (reference sequence). This CDR3 is built from 13 residues. DNA of the CDR3: TGTGCCGGCAGCTTAGTGGGATCCTACGAGCAGTACTTC. It translates to CAGSLVGSYEQYF.

The CDR3 protein is CSVEGGETGERGYTF. The CDR3 region has the DNA TGCAGCGTTGAAGGTGGGGAAACAGGGGAGAGAGGCTACACCTTC. The rearrangement joins TRBV29-1 to TRBJ1-2; TRBD1 aligns across 7 bases. Trimming removed 1 base from V and 8 bases from J; junction bases left unmatched: 13. The CDR3 extends over 15 amino acids. Germline lookup yields CDR1 SQVTM and CDR2 ANQGSEA.

The chain joins TRBV6-6 to TRBJ1-1, with no clear D. The germline V and J ends were trimmed by 2 bases and 4 bases, with 8 bases remaining between them. This CDR3 region has 13 residues. The germline CDR1 and CDR2 sequences are MNHNY and SVGAGI (reference sequence). The CDR3, as DNA: TGTGCCAGCAGTTACGAAGGGATCACTGAAGCTTTCTTT. It encodes CASSYEGITEAFF.

This clonotype was picked up a small number of times. Its ends do not fully match the called genes, so a read error is possible. The V and J genes are TRBV7-8 and TRBJ2-7, with D possibly being TRBD1 or TRBD2 (6 bases each). The CDR3 loop spans 15 amino acids. Germline-derived CDR1 and CDR2 are SGHVS and FQNEAQ. The CDR3 loop reads CASSQGLWGAAEQYF. Here the CDR3 DNA reads TGCGCCAGCAGCCAGGGATTGTGGGGGGCCGCGGAGCAGTACTTC.

The V call is TRBV5-1, the J call TRBJ1-2; D might be TRBD1 (6 bases). Germline lookup yields CDR1 SGHRS and CDR2 YFSETQ. V was pared by 4 bases and J by 3 bases, with 13 bases between. This CDR3 comprises 14 residues. In nucleotides, the CDR3 is TGCGCCAGCAGCGTGCAGGGGTTGGACTATGGCTACACCTTC. The encoded protein is CASSVQGLDYGYTF.

This clonotype has at least ten counts. V usage is TRBV7-9 and J usage is TRBJ1-2, with D perhaps matching TRBD1 (5 bases). V lost 4 bases to trimming and J lost 0 bases, with 6 bases between them. This CDR3 region has 13 residues. Per germline, CDR1 SEHNR and CDR2 FQNEAQ (reference sequence). For the CDR3, the DNA is TGTGCCAGCAGCTGGACATCTAACTATGGCTACACCTTC. It translates to CASSWTSNYGYTF.

In its sample, this clonotype was seen once. This rearrangement joins TRBV29-1 to TRBJ1-5; maybe TRBD1 (5 bases). CDR1 and CDR2 from the germline V gene are SQVTM and ANQGSEA. V was clipped by 4 bases and J by 4 bases, with 11 bases between them. The CDR3 contains 13 residues. Here the CDR3 DNA reads TGCAGCGTTGGGGGGGGGGAGAATCAGCCCCAGCATTTT. Translated: CSVGGGENQPQHF.

This clonotype was counted a single time. At one of its ends the junction is not consistent with the germline gene, which may arise from a read error. The CDR3 DNA reads as TGTGCCAGCAGCTCGGGACAGGAGGAGACCGGGGAGCTGTTTTTT. Its translation: CASSSGQEETGELFF. This chain joins TRBV5-1 and TRBJ2-2, with 8 positions matching TRBD1. Germline V gene sequence: CDR1 SGHRS, CDR2 YFSETQ. CDR3 length: 15 amino acids.

The chain couples TRBV20-1 to TRBJ1-1, with D unclear. CDR1 is DFQATT and CDR2 is SNEGSKA in the germline V gene (reference sequence). This CDR3 is built from 14 residues. Trimming removed 6 bases from V and 0 bases from J, with 14 bases in between. The DNA of the CDR3 is TGCAGTGCACTCGGGAGGGTCATGAACACTGAAGCTTTCTTT. Its protein product is CSALGRVMNTEAFF.

This clonotype was observed a few times. The chain has TRBV19 and TRBJ2-7, with TRBD2 matching 9 bases. J lost 2 bases, V lost 8 bases, and 4 bases had no gene match. The CDR3 covers 13 residues. Per germline, CDR1 LNHDA and CDR2 SQIVND (reference sequence). CDR3 sequence: CASGLALTYEQYF. The DNA for the CDR3 is TGTGCCAGTGGACTAGCGCTTACCTACGAGCAGTACTTC.